This T cell receptor (beta chain) was retrieved from a study of cytomegalovirus exposure and HLA in healthy donors. The PCR employed 60 Vbeta primers together with 13 Jbeta primers. The table came from immunoSEQ multiplex PCR; TCRdb's copy has only in-frame clones and leaves some out. This sample carries more than 110,000 clones, approximately 80% of them seen once, and the ten largest clones take around 2.4%. The CDR3 sequence is 15 residues long. The junction had 7 bases not matched to a gene; V was cut back by 4 bases and J by 6 bases. Germline loops: CDR1 MNHNS, CDR2 SASEGT. Sequencing was performed on PBMCs. The receptor's source is a man in his fifties or sixties in good health and CMV-seronegative. V usage is TRBV6-1 and J usage is TRBJ2-1; 9 bases fit TRBD2. The DNA for the CDR3 is TGTGCCAGCAGTGGAGGATCTAGCGGGGCCAATGAGCAGTTCTTC. Encoded protein: CASSGGSSGANEQFF.